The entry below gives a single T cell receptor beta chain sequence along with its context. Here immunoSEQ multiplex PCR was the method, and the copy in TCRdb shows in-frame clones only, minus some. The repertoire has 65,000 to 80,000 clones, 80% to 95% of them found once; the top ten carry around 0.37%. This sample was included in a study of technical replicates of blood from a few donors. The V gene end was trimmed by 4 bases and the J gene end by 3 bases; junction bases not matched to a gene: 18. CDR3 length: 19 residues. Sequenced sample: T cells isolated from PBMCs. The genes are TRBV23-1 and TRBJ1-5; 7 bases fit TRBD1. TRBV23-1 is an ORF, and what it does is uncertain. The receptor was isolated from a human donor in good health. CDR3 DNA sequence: TGCGCCAGCAGTCTAGGGACAGCGCCTCCGCGTATCCCCAATCAGCCCCAGCATTTT. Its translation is CASSLGTAPPRIPNQPQHF.